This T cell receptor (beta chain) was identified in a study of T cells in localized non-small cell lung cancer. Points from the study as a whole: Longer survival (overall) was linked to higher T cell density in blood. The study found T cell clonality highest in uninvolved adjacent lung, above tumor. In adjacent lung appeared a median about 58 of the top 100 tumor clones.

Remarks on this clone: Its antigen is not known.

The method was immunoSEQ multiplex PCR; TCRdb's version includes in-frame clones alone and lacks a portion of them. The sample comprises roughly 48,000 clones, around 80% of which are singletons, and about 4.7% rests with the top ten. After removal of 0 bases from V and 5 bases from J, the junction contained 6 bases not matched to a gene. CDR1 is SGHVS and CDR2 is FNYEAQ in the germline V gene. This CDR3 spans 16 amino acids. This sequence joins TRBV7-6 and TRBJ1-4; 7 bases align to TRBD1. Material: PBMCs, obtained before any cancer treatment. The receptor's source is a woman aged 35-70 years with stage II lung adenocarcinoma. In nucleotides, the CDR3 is TGTGCCAGCAGCTTAGCGAGACAGGGAGGGAATGAAAAACTGTTTTTT. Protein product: CASSLARQGGNEKLFF.